The 25 T cell receptor beta chains below come from one sample, sequenced in a study of T cell responses to AZD1222 COVID-19 vaccine (dated by TCRdb to 2020 to 2022). To prepare the library, the immunoSEQ multiplex PCR assay was applied. TCRdb re-hosts the immuneACCESS table, in-frame sequences only. Its copies lack some clones; in the studies checked, an unresolved V gene accounts for under half of them, and the cause for the rest is not known. The sample table lists some 150,000 clones, 90% to 95% of them with a count of one. Of the sample, more than 8.5% is held by the ten largest clones. In light of the paper, this sample's time point label describes: baseline before first vaccination. This specimen was peripheral blood, taken on day 0 of AZD1222 vaccination. The receptors shown here come from an adult in good health.

This clone was recorded once. The V call is TRBV3-1 (or the pseudogene TRBV3-2), the J call TRBJ1-2; D ambiguous. The CDR3 spans 13 residues. The germline V and J ends were trimmed by 4 bases and 5 bases, with 11 bases remaining between them. Per germline, CDR1 LGHDT and CDR2 YNNKEL (reference sequence). In nucleotides, the CDR3 is TGTGCCAGCAGCCTAGCGACAATTTATGGCTACACCTTC. Translated: CASSLATIYGYTF.

The chain links TRBV13 to TRBJ2-7, with D perhaps matching TRBD1 (6 bases). Germline V gene data show CDR1 as PRHDT and CDR2 as FYEKMQ (reference sequence). Between the trimmed V and J ends, which lost 1 base and 0 bases, there was a span of 7 bases. This CDR3 has 14 amino acids. The CDR3 here is CASSLARGSYEQYF. For the CDR3, the DNA is TGTGCCAGCAGCTTAGCCAGGGGCTCCTACGAGCAGTACTTC.

V usage is TRBV6-5 and J usage is TRBJ2-7; D possibly matches TRBD1 or TRBD2 (5 bases each). Germline CDR1 reads MNHEY; CDR2 reads SVGAGI. Trimming took 7 bases from V and 2 from J, leaving 12 bases between them. The CDR3 runs 13 residues. The CDR3 here is CASKGTIPYEQYF. Written as DNA, the CDR3 is TGTGCCAGCAAAGGGACCATTCCCTACGAGCAGTACTTC.

This chain connects TRBV7-9 to TRBJ1-2; D is undetermined. The V gene's germline CDR1 is SEHNR and CDR2 FQNEAQ (reference sequence). This CDR3 region has 14 residues. V lost 7 bases and J lost 1, with 13 bases in between. CDR3 DNA: TGTGCCAGCACCCGGGCAGGAAGTAACTATGGCTACACCTTC. Translated, it gives CASTRAGSNYGYTF.

This clone was seen just once. A read error may account for a junction end that differs from germline. The chain links TRBV7-7 to TRBJ2-2; unclear D gene. Germline-derived CDR1 and CDR2 are SSHAT and FNYEAQ (reference sequence). The CDR3 extends over 12 amino acids. CDR3 protein: CASRSQYGELFF. The CDR3 region has the DNA TGTGCTAGCAGGTCTCAGTACGGGGAGCTGTTTTTT.

The V gene is TRBV27, the J gene TRBJ2-2; TRBD1 matches at 8 bases. This CDR3 has 15 residues. The V gene's germline CDR1 is MNHEY and CDR2 SMNVEV (reference sequence). J gave up 4 bases and V 5 bases, and 6 bases lay outside the gene matches. As DNA, the CDR3 is TGTGCCAGCAGTACAATAACAGGGGGCACCGGGGAGCTGTTTTTT. As protein: CASSTITGGTGELFF.

The V and J genes are TRBV18 and TRBJ2-7; 9 positions match TRBD1. The ends lost 6 bases at V and 5 bases at J; junction bases unmatched: 11. CDR1 is KGHSH and CDR2 is LQKENI in the germline V gene. The CDR3 totals 15 residues. This chain's CDR3 is CASSSGGQGLDEQYF. CDR3 nucleotide sequence: TGTGCCAGCTCCTCGGGGGGACAGGGACTCGACGAGCAGTACTTC.

The chain links TRBV28 to TRBJ1-3; the D is unclear. The V end lost 8 bases, the J end lost 1 base, and 6 bases lay between the germline ends. The germline gives CDR1 MDHEN, CDR2 SYDVKM. This CDR3 spans 12 amino acids. The CDR3 loop is CASGVSGNTIYF. CDR3 DNA sequence: TGTGCCAGCGGGGTATCTGGAAACACCATATATTTT.

This chain connects TRBV5-1 to TRBJ2-3; D is unclear. There are 16 residues in the CDR3. Germline lookup yields CDR1 SGHRS and CDR2 YFSETQ. Trimming took 4 bases from V and 0 from J, leaving 15 bases between them. The CDR3 DNA follows: TGCGCCAGCAGCCGAAGACCATCCCTTAGCACAGATACGCAGTATTTT. It is translated as CASSRRPSLSTDTQYF.

CDR3 in amino acids: CASRGPGQGLFYEQYF. The CDR3, as DNA: TGTGCCAGCAGAGGACCGGGACAGGGGTTATTCTACGAGCAGTACTTC. The rearrangement joins TRBV28 to TRBJ2-7; 10 positions agree with TRBD1. The length of the CDR3 is 16 residues. Germline V lookup: CDR1 MDHEN, CDR2 SYDVKM. The V and J ends lost 6 bases and 3 bases, in that order; junction bases with no gene match: 11.

The genes are TRBV2 and TRBJ2-7; 9 bases line up with TRBD1. Germline V gene lookup returns CDR1 SNHLY and CDR2 FYNNEI. With 6 bases clipped from V and 3 bases from J, the junction kept 9 bases outside the gene matches. The CDR3 is 15 amino acids. The CDR3 loop reads CASRRQGVGGYEQYF. The CDR3 DNA follows: TGTGCCAGCAGAAGACAGGGGGTGGGCGGCTACGAGCAGTACTTC.

This clone was seen only once. This chain joins TRBV19 and TRBJ1-6; 7 bases map to TRBD1. This CDR3 region has 15 residues. Germline V gene sequence: CDR1 LNHDA, CDR2 SQIVND (reference sequence). V lost 0 bases to trimming and J lost 9 bases; unmatched junction nucleotides: 5. The CDR3 is CASSIDHRTGSPLHF. The CDR3 DNA sequence: TGTGCCAGTAGTATAGATCACAGGACAGGTTCACCCCTCCACTTT.

The chain couples TRBV7-9 to TRBJ1-1; D gene unclear. V lost 2 bases, J lost 5 bases, and 6 bases lay in between. Germline V gene lookup returns CDR1 SEHNR and CDR2 FQNEAQ (reference sequence). This CDR3 is 12 amino acids long. The CDR3 DNA reads TGTGCCAGCAGCTTAAGCAGGACTGAAGCTTTCTTT. The encoded protein is CASSLSRTEAFF.

The chain combines TRBV19 with TRBJ1-2; D not resolved. The CDR3 runs 13 residues. V was pared by 1 base and J by 6 bases, with 9 bases between. Germline loops: CDR1 LNHDA, CDR2 SQIVND (reference sequence). The CDR3 region has the DNA TGTGCCAGTAGTATAGTGAACGGAGATGGCTACACCTTC. Translated: CASSIVNGDGYTF.

The chain couples TRBV2 to TRBJ1-4, with 8 bases lining up with TRBD1. This CDR3 has 13 amino acids. Germline loops: CDR1 SNHLY, CDR2 FYNNEI. The junction had 4 bases not matched to a gene; V was cut back by 6 bases and J by 7 bases. CDR3 nucleotides: TGTGCCAGCAGGGCAGGGGGCGGTGAAAAACTGTTTTTT. Protein sequence: CASRAGGGEKLFF.

The chain links TRBV10-3 to TRBJ2-7; tentatively, D is TRBD1 (5 bases). There are 12 residues in the CDR3. V was cut by 2 bases and J by 4 bases, with 6 bases left in between. CDR1 and CDR2 (germline): ENHRY, SYGVKD. CDR3 DNA: TGTGCCATCAGTGAGACAGGTTACGAGCAGTACTTC. Translation gives CAISETGYEQYF.

This clone was seen once. This chain links TRBV5-1 with TRBJ1-6; maybe TRBD1 (6 bases). There are 15 residues in the CDR3. Trimming stripped 4 bases from V and 11 bases from J, with 19 bases between. CDR1 is SGHRS and CDR2 is YFSETQ in the germline V gene. CDR3 residues: CASSADLGAGAPLHF. The CDR3 region has the DNA TGCGCCAGCAGCGCCGATCTTGGGGCAGGGGCACCCCTCCACTTT.

V usage is TRBV2 and J usage is TRBJ1-4; D uncertain. Trimming pared 7 bases from V and 4 bases from J, leaving 10 bases between. CDR1 and CDR2 from the germline V gene are SNHLY and FYNNEI. The CDR3 totals 13 residues. CDR3 sequence: CASTPGLNEKLFF. As DNA, the CDR3 is TGTGCCAGCACCCCGGGCCTTAATGAAAAACTGTTTTTT.

J is TRBJ1-6 and V is TRBV7-9, with 8 bases matching TRBD1. The junction had 6 bases not matched to a gene; V was cut back by 4 bases and J by 7 bases. This CDR3 is built from 15 residues. Germline V gene sequence: CDR1 SEHNR, CDR2 FQNEAQ (reference sequence). The CDR3 loop is CASSSGGYGNSPLHF. The CDR3 DNA sequence: TGTGCCAGCAGCTCAGGGGGCTACGGGAATTCACCCCTCCACTTT.

This clone showed up just once. V gene TRBV12-3 or TRBV12-4 combines with J gene TRBJ1-2, with D maybe TRBD1 (5 bases). The V and J ends lost 3 bases and 4 bases respectively, with 9 bases between them. CDR3 length equals 13 residues. The CDR3 here is CASSFNRPYGYTF. The CDR3 bases are TGTGCCAGCAGTTTTAACAGGCCCTATGGCTACACCTTC.

This sequence joins TRBV5-5 and TRBJ1-5, with D maybe TRBD1 (6 bases). Between the trimmed V and J ends, which lost 0 bases and 7 bases, there was a span of 11 bases. This CDR3 is built from 14 residues. The V gene's germline CDR1 is SGHKS and CDR2 YYEKEE (reference sequence). The DNA of the CDR3 is TGTGCCAGCAGCTTGGGAGGGGGAGGCCAGCCCCAGCATTTT. Encoded protein: CASSLGGGGQPQHF.

CDR3 DNA sequence: TGCGCCAGCAGCTTGGGGGGTCACAGCTACTACGAGCAGTACTTC. Translating gives CASSLGGHSYYEQYF. This chain uses TRBV5-1 with TRBJ2-7; unclear D gene. The CDR3 has 15 amino acids. In germline, CDR1 is SGHRS, CDR2 YFSETQ. V was trimmed by 0 bases and J by 3 bases, leaving 13 bases between them.

This chain joins TRBV12-5 and TRBJ1-1; possible D gene TRBD1, 5 bases. Germline CDR1 and CDR2: LGHNT and FRNRAP. Trimming left V 1 base short and J 4 bases short, with 25 bases between. The CDR3 length is 19 residues. As DNA, the CDR3 is TGTGCTAGTGGTTTGGGTACGAGTATCGGGGGACGCTGGGGCACTGAAGCTTTCTTT. It encodes CASGLGTSIGGRWGTEAFF.

The chain recombines TRBV30 with TRBJ2-1; no firm D call. This CDR3 is built from 11 residues. Looked up from germline, CDR1 is GTSNPN and CDR2 is SVGIG (reference sequence). Trimming shortened V by 5 bases and J by 2 bases, and 4 bases separated the two germline ends. The CDR3 region has the DNA TGTGCCTGGGCACCCTACAATGAGCAGTTCTTC. Its translation: CAWAPYNEQFF.

The V call is TRBV6-2 or TRBV6-3, the J call TRBJ2-2; D perhaps matches TRBD1 (6 bases). Germline assignment: CDR1 MNHEY and CDR2 SVGEGT. The V gene lost 2 bases and the J gene lost 7 bases, with 14 bases spanning the gap. The CDR3 loop spans 15 amino acids. The CDR3 region is CASSYDRFKSGELFF. CDR3 DNA: TGTGCCAGCAGTTACGACAGGTTCAAGAGCGGGGAGCTGTTTTTT.